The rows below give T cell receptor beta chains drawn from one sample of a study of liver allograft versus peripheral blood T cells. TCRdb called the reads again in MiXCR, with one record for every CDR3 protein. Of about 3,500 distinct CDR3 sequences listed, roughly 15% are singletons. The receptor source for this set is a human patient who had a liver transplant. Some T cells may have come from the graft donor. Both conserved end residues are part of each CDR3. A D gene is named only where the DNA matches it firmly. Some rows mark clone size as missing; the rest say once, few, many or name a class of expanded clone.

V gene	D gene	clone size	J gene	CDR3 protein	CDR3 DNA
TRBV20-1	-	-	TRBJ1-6	CSARAARALGNSPLHF	TGCAGTGCTAGAGCGGCCAGGGCTTTGGGTAATTCACCCCTCCACTTT
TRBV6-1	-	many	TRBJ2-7	CANPPRRDAGEQYF	TGTGCCAACCCTCCCCGTAGGGACGCGGGAGAGCAGTACTTC
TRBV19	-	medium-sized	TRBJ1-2	CASSVDNFDYGYTF	TGTGCCAGTAGTGTGGACAATTTTGACTATGGCTACACCTTC
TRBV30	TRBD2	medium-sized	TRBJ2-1	CAWSVAGGYDEQFF	TGTGCCTGGAGCGTAGCGGGAGGGTACGATGAGCAGTTCTTC
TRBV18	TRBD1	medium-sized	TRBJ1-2	CASSPRQGAVDYGYTF	TGTGCCAGCTCACCACGCCAGGGGGCTGTAGACTATGGCTACACCTTC
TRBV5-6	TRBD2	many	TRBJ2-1	CASSGTSGNNEQFF	TGTGCCAGCAGCGGGACTAGCGGTAACAATGAGCAGTTCTTC
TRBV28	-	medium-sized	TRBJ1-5	CASTLRVGINQPQHF	TGTGCCAGCACCCTCCGGGTGGGGATCAATCAGCCCCAGCATTTT
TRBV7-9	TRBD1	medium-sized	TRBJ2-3	CASSTRDREGTDTQYF	TGTGCCAGCAGCACAAGGGACAGGGAGGGCACAGATACGCAGTATTTT
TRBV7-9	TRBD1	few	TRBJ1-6	CASSPGQGGSPLHF	TGTGCCAGCAGCCCCGGACAGGGAGGGTCACCCCTCCACTTT
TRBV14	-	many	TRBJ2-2	CASSRRALANTGELFF	TGTGCCAGCAGCCGCCGGGCGCTGGCGAACACCGGGGAGCTGTTTTTT
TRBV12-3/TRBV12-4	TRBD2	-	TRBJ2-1	CASRTRMAGGRGEQFF	TGTGCCAGCAGGACCCGCATGGCGGGGGGGCGTGGTGAGCAGTTCTTC